Each of the 8 T cell receptor beta chains below was sequenced from the same sample in a study of vaccination and CD4 T cells after COVID-19. No antigen is known for these receptors. Treatment: approximately 11-day PBMC culture with coronavirus spike peptide pools or control peptides (ViraFEST assay). An Oncomine TCR Beta short-read assay was used to sequence the DNA from cultured CD4+ T cells. In TCRdb, the PCR reads were re-called with MiXCR into one record per CDR3 protein. This table holds roughly 8,400 distinct CDR3 sequences, over 60% found once. Sequenced material: CD4+ T cells from blood, cultured in vitro. All receptors come from a human donor who had recovered from COVID-19.

V usage is TRBV11-2 and J usage is TRBJ2-5; no firm D call. The V and J ends lost 5 bases and 5 bases respectively, with 15 bases between them. Germline V gives CDR1 SGHAT, CDR2 FQNNGV. CDR3 length equals 14 residues. The CDR3, as DNA: TGTGCCAGCAGCCCTAACCGGGTGGGCGAGACCCAGTACTTC. Its translation is CASSPNRVGETQYF.

The chain employs TRBV11-3 and TRBJ1-1, with 8 positions matching TRBD1. This CDR3 is built from 15 residues. J was trimmed by 4 bases and V by 3 bases; bases with no gene match: 7. Germline-derived CDR1 and CDR2 are SGHNT and YENEEA. The DNA of the CDR3 is TGTGCCAGCAGCTTGAGTTACAGGGGGATCACTGAAGCTTTCTTT. Protein: CASSLSYRGITEAFF.

The CDR3 coding sequence is TGCAGTGCTAGAGATCCTAGCGGGAGAGACGAGACCCAGTACTTC. It encodes CSARDPSGRDETQYF. The chain links TRBV20-1 to TRBJ2-5, with 10 bases identical to TRBD2. The germline V gene encodes CDR1 DFQATT and CDR2 SNEGSKA (reference sequence). V was pared by 0 bases and J by 5 bases, with 6 bases of the junction left unmatched. CDR3 size: 15 residues.

This clonotype has only one observation. The chain links TRBV7-6 to TRBJ2-3; 7 positions agree with TRBD1. The CDR3 is made up of 15 amino acids. V gave up 5 bases and J gave up 0 bases; unmatched junction bases: 5. CDR1 and CDR2 from the germline V gene are SGHVS and FNYEAQ. The CDR3 loop is CASSPTGASTDTQYF. The CDR3 region has the DNA TGTGCCAGCAGCCCTACAGGGGCCAGCACAGATACGCAGTATTTT.

CDR3 bases: TGTGCCAGCAGTTTGACGCAGGGGAGTGGCTACACCTTC. It specifies CASSLTQGSGYTF. This sequence joins TRBV27 and TRBJ1-2, with D possibly TRBD1 on 6 matching bases. V was trimmed by 3 bases and J by 7 bases, leaving 12 bases between them. Looked up from germline, CDR1 is MNHEY and CDR2 is SMNVEV (reference sequence). This CDR3 contains 13 residues.

The chain joins TRBV5-6 to TRBJ2-5, with D perhaps TRBD2 (6 bases). The CDR3 loop spans 14 amino acids. Germline V gene lookup returns CDR1 SGHDT and CDR2 YYEEEE. V lost 4 bases and J lost 2, with 12 bases in between. The CDR3 sequence is CASSPLAQQETQYF. In DNA, the CDR3 is TGTGCCAGCAGCCCTCTAGCGCAACAAGAGACCCAGTACTTC.

J is TRBJ2-3 and V is TRBV20-1, with 8 positions matching TRBD2. This CDR3 spans 16 amino acids. Germline V gene data show CDR1 as DFQATT and CDR2 as SNEGSKA (reference sequence). With V trimmed by 3 bases and J by 5 bases, 13 bases remained unmatched. CDR3 in amino acids: CSARVRYGRARDTQYF. CDR3 nucleotides: TGCAGTGCTAGGGTACGATACGGGAGGGCGAGAGATACGCAGTATTTT.

This chain connects TRBV20-1 to TRBJ1-2; D ambiguous. This CDR3 region has 14 residues. Trimming removed 0 bases from V and 3 bases from J, with 11 bases in between. Germline V gene sequence: CDR1 DFQATT, CDR2 SNEGSKA (reference sequence). CDR3 in DNA: TGCAGTGCTAGAGACCCGACAAGATACTATGGCTACACCTTC. Translating it yields CSARDPTRYYGYTF.